This TCR beta chain was identified during a study of graft-versus-host responses after intestinal transplantation. Study-wide context: Anti-thymocyte globulin served as induction for all recipients, who then took tacrolimus and steroids for about three years. Study-wide findings and caveats: The marrow of recipients harbored GvH clones, and ileum or blood showed some of them first. High graft-versus-host to host-versus-graft T cell clonal ratios marked allografts of patients with graft-donor macrochimerism.

This CDR3 region has 14 residues. The germline V and J ends were trimmed by 1 base and 10 bases, with 17 bases remaining between them. From germline, CDR1 is SGHRS and CDR2 YFSETQ. This clone has only a few counts. Antigen: not known. Clones were read by immunoSEQ multiplex PCR, and TCRdb kept only the in-frame ones, dropping some. The sample records 77,000 or so clones, about 94% being singletons. The clonotype was recovered from a human donor who received an intestinal transplant. V usage is TRBV5-1 and J usage is TRBJ1-1, with D possibly matching TRBD1 (5 bases). The starting material was unstimulated CD8+ T cells sorted from spleen or lymph node cells, obtained before intestinal transplant. In nucleotides, the CDR3 is TGCGCCAGCAGCTTGTTTCAGGGAGAACCCGGAGCTTTCTTT. It yields the protein CASSLFQGEPGAFF.